These T cell receptor beta chains were read from a single sample in a study of shared clonotypes between healthy human individuals. The protocol was immunoSEQ multiplex PCR, while the TCRdb copy is restricted to in-frame clones and leaves out a portion. The sample lists some 680,000 clones; more than 70% were seen once. Sequencing input: memory CD4+ T cells sorted from blood. The receptors stem from a woman aged 25 to 39 in good health. CDR3s include the opening cysteine and the closing phenylalanine or tryptophan. The D gene is left open where the match is weak. The size of a clone is reported for some rows only, either as once, few or many, or as a class for expanded clones.

DNA: TGTGCCAGCAGCTTTTCTTATGGGGCCCAAGAGACCCAGTACTTC; CDR3: CASSFSYGAQETQYF; length: 15; J: TRBJ2-5; size: .; D: .; V: TRBV11-3
DNA: TGTGCCAGCAGTGAAGGACAGGGGCTCAACTATGGCTACACCTTC; CDR3: CASSEGQGLNYGYTF; length: 15; J: TRBJ1-2; size: .; D: TRBD1; V: TRBV6-1
DNA: TGTGCCAGCAGTTCCGGAACTATACCCTATGGCTACACCTTC; CDR3: CASSSGTIPYGYTF; length: 14; J: TRBJ1-2; size: .; D: .; V: TRBV28
DNA: TGTGCCAGCAGTCGGACTAGCGGGAGGGCCGGAGTGACAGATACGCAGTATTTT; CDR3: CASSRTSGRAGVTDTQYF; length: 18; J: TRBJ2-3; size: .; D: TRBD2; V: TRBV2
DNA: TGTGCCAGCAGCTTAGCAGGGAGCGGGAGTAGGAATGAGCAGTTCTTC; CDR3: CASSLAGSGSRNEQFF; length: 16; J: TRBJ2-1; size: .; D: TRBD2; V: TRBV11-2
DNA: TGTGCCAGCAGCCCAACCGGGACAGGGGCCTACGAGCAGTACTTC; CDR3: CASSPTGTGAYEQYF; length: 15; J: TRBJ2-7; size: .; D: TRBD1; V: TRBV6-6
DNA: TGTGCCAGCAGCTTACGCGATTACGAGCAGTACTTC; CDR3: CASSLRDYEQYF; length: 12; J: TRBJ2-7; size: .; D: .; V: TRBV7-2
DNA: TGTGCCAGCAGCGTAGGGAACGTCGGGGAGCTGTTTTTT; CDR3: CASSVGNVGELFF; length: 13; J: TRBJ2-2; size: .; D: .; V: TRBV9
DNA: TGTGCCAGCAGTGAGGGGGGGTACCGGGAAACCCGCAATGAGCAGTTCTTC; CDR3: CASSEGGYRETRNEQFF; length: 17; J: TRBJ2-1; size: .; D: TRBD2; V: TRBV6-1
DNA: TGCAGCGTCGGAAAATCCACAGATACGCAGTATTTT; CDR3: CSVGKSTDTQYF; length: 12; J: TRBJ2-3; size: once; D: .; V: TRBV29-1
DNA: TGTGCCAGCAGTTTAGAGGGACAGGGGGCCCCATACGAGCAGTACTTC; CDR3: CASSLEGQGAPYEQYF; length: 16; J: TRBJ2-7; size: few; D: TRBD1; V: TRBV28
DNA: TGTGCCAGCAGCTTGGGCATCGGGTACCAAGAGACCCAGTACTTC; CDR3: CASSLGIGYQETQYF; length: 15; J: TRBJ2-5; size: .; D: .; V: TRBV5-5
DNA: TGTGCCATCAGTGTGAAGGTGAACACTGAAGCTTTCTTT; CDR3: CAISVKVNTEAFF; length: 13; J: TRBJ1-1; size: .; D: .; V: TRBV10-3
DNA: TGTGCCAGCAGTGGCTTTGGGGACAGGGCCCCTGGGGCCAACGTCCTGACTTTC; CDR3: CASSGFGDRAPGANVLTF; length: 18; J: TRBJ2-6; size: .; D: TRBD1; V: TRBV28
DNA: TGTGCCAGCAGCCCTGACGGGGAGCTGTTTTTT; CDR3: CASSPDGELFF; length: 11; J: TRBJ2-2; size: .; D: .; V: TRBV6-6
DNA: TGTGCCAGCAGTTTACAGACAGCGCCCAGGAGGGGCTACACCTTC; CDR3: CASSLQTAPRRGYTF; length: 15; J: TRBJ1-2; size: .; D: .; V: TRBV28
DNA: TGTGCCAGCAAAACCCAGCCAGACCGGGCAGAAGCTTTCTTT; CDR3: CASKTQPDRAEAFF; length: 14; J: TRBJ1-1; size: many; D: .; V: TRBV6-1
DNA: TGCGCCAGCAGCCCCCGGGACAGGGGATACGAGCAGTACTTC; CDR3: CASSPRDRGYEQYF; length: 14; J: TRBJ2-7; size: once; D: TRBD1; V: TRBV5-1
DNA: TGTGCCAGCAGTGGGGGGTGGACCTACAATGAGCAGTTCTTC; CDR3: CASSGGWTYNEQFF; length: 14; J: TRBJ2-1; size: .; D: .; V: TRBV6-1
DNA: TGCGCCAGCAGTGGCGGGGCCAACGTCCTGACTTTC; CDR3: CASSGGANVLTF; length: 12; J: TRBJ2-6; size: .; D: .; V: TRBV10-2
DNA: TGTGCCAGCAGCTTAAATGCCGAGCAGTACTTC; CDR3: CASSLNAEQYF; length: 11; J: TRBJ2-7; size: .; D: .; V: TRBV7-2